The rows below give T cell receptor beta chains drawn from one sample of a study of CD8 T cells in Susac syndrome. TCRdb used MiXCR to reprocess the immunoSEQ multiplex PCR reads, holding one entry per CDR3 protein. The sample carries fewer than 250,000 distinct CDR3 sequences, approximately 93% recorded once. Source material: CD4+ T cells from PBMCs. The receptors come from a human donor in good health. Both conserved end residues are part of each CDR3. The D gene is left open where the match is weak. Expanded clones are given a class, and other clones once, few, many or no size at all.

j_gene: TRBJ2-7
d_gene: TRBD1
len: 12
abundance: few
v_gene: TRBV28
CDR3aa: CASSKGQAEQYF
CDR3nt: TGTGCCAGCAGCAAGGGACAGGCCGAGCAGTACTTC

j_gene: TRBJ1-3
d_gene: -
len: 16
abundance: once
v_gene: TRBV3-1
CDR3aa: CASSHSGMSSGNTIYF
CDR3nt: TGTGCCAGCAGCCATTCGGGGATGAGCTCTGGAAACACCATATATTTT

j_gene: TRBJ1-2
d_gene: TRBD1
len: 14
abundance: -
v_gene: TRBV7-2
CDR3aa: CASSLDRGPWIYTF
CDR3nt: TGTGCCAGCAGCTTAGACAGGGGCCCTTGGATTTACACCTTC

j_gene: TRBJ1-5
d_gene: -
len: 18
abundance: once
v_gene: TRBV4-1
CDR3aa: CASSQDIGGRSLGQPQHF
CDR3nt: TGCGCCAGCAGCCAGGACATAGGGGGGCGCAGCCTTGGTCAGCCCCAGCATTTT

j_gene: TRBJ2-6
d_gene: -
len: 17
abundance: -
v_gene: TRBV19
CDR3aa: CAGSTFQQSSGANVLTF
CDR3nt: TGTGCCGGTAGCACGTTCCAACAGAGCTCTGGGGCCAACGTCCTGACTTTC

j_gene: TRBJ2-3
d_gene: -
len: 14
abundance: -
v_gene: TRBV21-1
CDR3aa: CASEKRGFTDTQYF
CDR3nt: TGTGCCAGCGAGAAGCGGGGGTTCACAGATACGCAGTATTTT

j_gene: TRBJ2-7
d_gene: -
len: 15
abundance: once
v_gene: TRBV2
CDR3aa: CASSEGGGQFYEQYF
CDR3nt: TGTGCCAGCAGTGAGGGCGGCGGGCAGTTCTACGAGCAGTACTTC

j_gene: TRBJ1-2
d_gene: -
len: 12
abundance: -
v_gene: TRBV28
CDR3aa: CASSQTGYGYTF
CDR3nt: TGTGCCAGCAGTCAGACAGGCTATGGCTACACCTTC

j_gene: TRBJ2-3
d_gene: TRBD1
len: 16
abundance: -
v_gene: TRBV12-3/TRBV12-4
CDR3aa: CASSPQGGLGTDTQYF
CDR3nt: TGTGCCAGCAGTCCTCAAGGGGGCCTAGGGACAGATACGCAGTATTTT

j_gene: TRBJ1-5
d_gene: -
len: 17
abundance: -
v_gene: TRBV7-9
CDR3aa: CASSLALAYREDQPQHF
CDR3nt: TGTGCCAGCAGCTTAGCGCTCGCTTATCGGGAGGATCAGCCCCAGCATTTT

j_gene: TRBJ1-1
d_gene: -
len: 12
abundance: -
v_gene: TRBV29-1
CDR3aa: CSVHLRGTEAFF
CDR3nt: TGCAGCGTTCACCTCCGGGGGACTGAAGCTTTCTTT

j_gene: TRBJ2-5
d_gene: -
len: 14
abundance: -
v_gene: TRBV5-1
CDR3aa: CASSLDIRQETQYF
CDR3nt: TGCGCCAGCAGCTTGGATATCCGGCAAGAGACCCAGTACTTC